Detailed here is one T cell receptor beta chain. Antigen specificity is unknown. Clones were sequenced by immunoSEQ multiplex PCR, and TCRdb holds only the in-frame ones, with some missing. The repertoire consists of more than 1.2 million clones, with 98% occurring once and the leading ten covering 0.36%. These data come from a study of shared clonotypes between healthy human individuals. There were only Caucasian adults among the donors, and all lived in Nashville, Tennessee. CD45RA-negative memory and CD45RA+ naive subsets were split from the CD4+ cells. The study's findings and limits: Shared clonotypes: 4.5% to 6.5% naive CD4, 3.5% to 4% naive CD8, 2.3% memory CD4, approximately 0.4% memory CD8. Larger estimated richness was generally seen in naive subsets than in memory subsets.

V shed 2 bases and J shed 4 bases, with 11 bases lying between them. Germline V gives CDR1 MNHEY, CDR2 SMNVEV (reference sequence). The CDR3 is 14 amino acids. V is TRBV27 and J is TRBJ2-5; D could derive from TRBD1 or TRBD2 (5 bases each). The clonotype originates from a man between 25 and 39 years old in good health. The source material was naive CD4+ T cells sorted from blood. The subset here: CD45RA+ positively selected. CDR3 sequence (DNA): TGTGCCAGCAGTTTAAGTCAGGGACGAGAGACCCAGTACTTC. Amino acid sequence: CASSLSQGRETQYF.